This record looks at one T cell receptor (beta chain) sequence and its context. Generated by immunoSEQ multiplex PCR, the TCRdb table keeps only in-frame clones and is missing some. Among about 360,000 clones listed, more than 70% were seen once. This sample stems from a study of blood T cell repertoires in COVID-19. The CDR3 covers 14 residues. Trimming shortened V by 4 bases and J by 1 base, and 7 bases separated the two germline ends. CDR1 SGHTA and CDR2 FQGNSA come from the germline V gene. The source is a man younger than 40 with active or convalescent COVID-19. This rearrangement joins TRBV7-2 to TRBJ2-2; D is ambiguous. Input material: peripheral blood. CDR3 protein: CASSSLMNTGELFF. The CDR3 bases are TGTGCCAGCAGCTCCTTAATGAACACCGGGGAGCTGTTTTTT.